Sequencing of this T cell receptor (beta chain) was carried out in a study of blood T cell repertoires in COVID-19. Study context: Researchers got acute and convalescent COVID-19 samples from the United States, Italy and Spain. PBMCs, B-cell-depleted T cells, or T cells provided the cDNA or gDNA that made up the material.

Unmatched junction bases numbered 4, after V lost 2 bases and J lost 4 bases. This CDR3 has 15 residues. The V gene's germline CDR1 is MDHEN and CDR2 SYDVKM. Per the study methods: It was from reference gene primer amplification that nucleated cell counts were estimated. Measured with immunoSEQ multiplex PCR; TCRdb has only the in-frame clones, and not every one. V and J calls and clone size follow that table, whereas D and trimming were derived from the DNA. The sample has 150,000 to 200,000 clones; 90% are singletons. Material: peripheral blood. The receptor was isolated from a man over 45 with acute or convalescent COVID-19. The J gene is TRBJ1-4, the V gene TRBV28; 7 nucleotides agree with TRBD1. The CDR3 coding sequence is TGTGCCAGCAGTTTACTGACAGGGAATAATGAAAAACTGTTTTTT. Translated, it gives CASSLLTGNNEKLFF.